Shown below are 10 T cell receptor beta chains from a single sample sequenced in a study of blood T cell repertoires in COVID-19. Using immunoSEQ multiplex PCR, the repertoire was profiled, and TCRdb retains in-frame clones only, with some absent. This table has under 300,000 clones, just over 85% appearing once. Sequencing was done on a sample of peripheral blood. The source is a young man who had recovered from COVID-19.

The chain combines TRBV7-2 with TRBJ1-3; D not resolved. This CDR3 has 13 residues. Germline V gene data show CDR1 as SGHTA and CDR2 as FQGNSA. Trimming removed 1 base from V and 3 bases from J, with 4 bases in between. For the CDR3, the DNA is TGTGCCAGCAGCTTAGTCGGTGGAAACACCATATATTTT. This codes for CASSLVGGNTIYF.

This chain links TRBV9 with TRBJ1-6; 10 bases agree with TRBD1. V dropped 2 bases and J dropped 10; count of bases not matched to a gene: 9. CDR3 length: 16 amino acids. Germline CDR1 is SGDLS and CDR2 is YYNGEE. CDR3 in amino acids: CASSVFPGQGNSPLHF. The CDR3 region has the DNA TGTGCCAGCAGCGTGTTCCCGGGACAGGGGAACTCACCCCTCCACTTT. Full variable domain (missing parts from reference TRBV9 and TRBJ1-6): DSGVTQTPKHLITATGQRVTLRCSPRSGDLSVYWYQQSLDQGLQFLIQYYNGEERAKGNILERFSAQQFPDLHSELNLSSLELGDSALYFCASSVFPGQGNSPLHFGNGTRLTVT.

CDR3 nucleotides: TGTGCCTGGAGGGGGGGTGGTGGTCCCTCCTACGAGCAGTACTTC. Protein sequence: CAWRGGGGPSYEQYF. This rearrangement joins TRBV30 to TRBJ2-7; tentative D call: TRBD2 (6 bases). Germline V lookup: CDR1 GTSNPN, CDR2 SVGIG (reference sequence). CDR3 length: 15 amino acids. Deletions cut 3 bases from V and 0 bases from J, with 15 bases between.

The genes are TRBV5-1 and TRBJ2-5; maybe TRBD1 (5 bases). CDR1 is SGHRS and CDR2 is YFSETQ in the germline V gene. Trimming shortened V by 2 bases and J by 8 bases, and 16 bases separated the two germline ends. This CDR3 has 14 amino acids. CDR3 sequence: CASSFSGSERTQYF. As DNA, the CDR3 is TGCGCCAGCAGCTTTTCAGGGTCGGAGCGAACCCAGTACTTC.

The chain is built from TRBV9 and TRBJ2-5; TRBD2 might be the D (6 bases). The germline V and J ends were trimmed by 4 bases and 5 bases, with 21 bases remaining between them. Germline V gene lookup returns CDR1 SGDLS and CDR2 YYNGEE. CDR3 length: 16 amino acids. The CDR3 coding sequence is TGTGCCAGCAGCCCCGGCGGATGGGACTGGGGGGAGACCCAGTACTTC. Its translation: CASSPGGWDWGETQYF. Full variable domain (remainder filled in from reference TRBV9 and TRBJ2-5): DSGVTQTPKHLITATGQRVTLRCSPRSGDLSVYWYQQSLDQGLQFLIQYYNGEERAKGNILERFSAQQFPDLHSELNLSSLELGDSALYFCASSPGGWDWGETQYFGPGTRLLVL.

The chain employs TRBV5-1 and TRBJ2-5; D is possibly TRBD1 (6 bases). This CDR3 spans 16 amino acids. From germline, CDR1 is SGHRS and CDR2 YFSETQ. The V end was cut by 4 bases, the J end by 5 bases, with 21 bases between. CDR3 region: CASSPQGSNEGETQYF. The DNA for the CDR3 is TGCGCCAGCAGCCCCCAGGGGTCCAATGAAGGTGAGACCCAGTACTTC.

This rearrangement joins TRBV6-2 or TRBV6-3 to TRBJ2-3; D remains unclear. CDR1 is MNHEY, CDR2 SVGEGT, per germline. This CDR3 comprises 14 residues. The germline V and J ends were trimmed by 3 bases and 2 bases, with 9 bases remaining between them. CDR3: CASSYVLPTDTQYF. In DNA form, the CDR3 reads TGTGCCAGCAGTTATGTACTGCCCACAGATACGCAGTATTTT.

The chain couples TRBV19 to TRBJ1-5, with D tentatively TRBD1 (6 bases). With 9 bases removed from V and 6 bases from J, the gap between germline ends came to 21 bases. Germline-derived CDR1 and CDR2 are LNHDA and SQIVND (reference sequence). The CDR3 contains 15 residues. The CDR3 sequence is CASQTLVRGSQPQHF. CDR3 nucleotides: TGTGCCAGCCAGACCCTTGTCAGGGGTAGTCAGCCCCAGCATTTT.

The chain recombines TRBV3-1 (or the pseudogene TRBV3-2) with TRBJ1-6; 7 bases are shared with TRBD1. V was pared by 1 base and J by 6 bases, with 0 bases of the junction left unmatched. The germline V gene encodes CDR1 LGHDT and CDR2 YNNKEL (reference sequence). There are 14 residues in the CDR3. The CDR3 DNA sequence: TGTGCCAGCAGCCAAGGGGACAGTAATTCACCCCTCCACTTT. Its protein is CASSQGDSNSPLHF.

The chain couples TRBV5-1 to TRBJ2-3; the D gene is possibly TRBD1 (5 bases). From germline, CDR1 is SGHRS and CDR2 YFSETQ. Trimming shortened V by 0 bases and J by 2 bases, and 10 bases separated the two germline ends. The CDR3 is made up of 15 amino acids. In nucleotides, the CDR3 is TGCGCCAGCAGCTTGGAACTGACAGTCACAGATACGCAGTATTTT. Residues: CASSLELTVTDTQYF. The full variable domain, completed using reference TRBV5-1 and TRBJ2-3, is KAGVTQTPRYLIKTRGQQVTLSCSPISGHRSVSWYQQTPGQGLQFLFEYFSETQRNKGNFPGRFSGRQFSNSRSEMNVSTLELGDSALYLCASSLELTVTDTQYFGPGTRLTVL.